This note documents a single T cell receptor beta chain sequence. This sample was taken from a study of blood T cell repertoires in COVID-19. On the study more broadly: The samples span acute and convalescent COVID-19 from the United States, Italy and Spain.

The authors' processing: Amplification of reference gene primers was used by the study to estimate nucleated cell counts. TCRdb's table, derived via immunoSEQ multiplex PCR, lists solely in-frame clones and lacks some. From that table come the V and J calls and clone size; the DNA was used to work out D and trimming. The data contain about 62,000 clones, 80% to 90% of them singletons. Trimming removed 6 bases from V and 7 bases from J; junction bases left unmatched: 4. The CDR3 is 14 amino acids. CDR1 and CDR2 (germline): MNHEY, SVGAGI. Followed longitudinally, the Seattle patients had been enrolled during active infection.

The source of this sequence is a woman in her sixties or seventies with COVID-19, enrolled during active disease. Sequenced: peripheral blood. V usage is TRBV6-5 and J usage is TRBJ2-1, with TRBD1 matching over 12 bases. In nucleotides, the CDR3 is TGTGCCAGCAGGGGGACAGGGGGCCTGAATGAGCAGTTCTTC. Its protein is CASRGTGGLNEQFF.